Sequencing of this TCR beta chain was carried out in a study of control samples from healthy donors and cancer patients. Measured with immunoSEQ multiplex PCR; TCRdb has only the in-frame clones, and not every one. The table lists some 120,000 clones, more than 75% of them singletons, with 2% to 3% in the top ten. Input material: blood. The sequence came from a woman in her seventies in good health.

CDR3 coding DNA: TGTGCCAGCAGTGGGGAAGCCAAAAACATTCAGTACTTC. Protein product: CASSGEAKNIQYF. The chain combines TRBV6-2 or TRBV6-3 with TRBJ2-4; D unresolved. V lost 5 bases and J lost 0, with 5 bases in between. Germline V gives CDR1 MNHEY, CDR2 SVGEGT. The CDR3 has 13 amino acids.